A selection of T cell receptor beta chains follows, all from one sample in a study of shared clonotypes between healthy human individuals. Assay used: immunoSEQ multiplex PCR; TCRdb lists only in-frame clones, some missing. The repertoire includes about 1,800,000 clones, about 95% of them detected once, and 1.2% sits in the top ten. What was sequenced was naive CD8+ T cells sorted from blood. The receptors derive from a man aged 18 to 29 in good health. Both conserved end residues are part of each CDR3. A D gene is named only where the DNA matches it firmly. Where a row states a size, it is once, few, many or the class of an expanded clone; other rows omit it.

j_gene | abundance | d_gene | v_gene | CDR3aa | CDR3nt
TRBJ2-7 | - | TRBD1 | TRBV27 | CASSQAGTGIYEQYF | TGTGCCAGCAGTCAAGCCGGGACAGGGATATACGAGCAGTACTTC
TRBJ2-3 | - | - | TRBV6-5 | CASSYFDGGTDTQYF | TGTGCCAGCAGTTATTTCGACGGGGGCACAGATACGCAGTATTTT
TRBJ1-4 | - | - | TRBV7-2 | CASSLQGPNEKLFF | TGTGCCAGCAGCTTACAGGGGCCTAATGAAAAACTGTTTTTT
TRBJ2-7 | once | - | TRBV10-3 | CAITPELAYEQYF | TGTGCCATCACCCCGGAGCTTGCCTACGAGCAGTACTTC
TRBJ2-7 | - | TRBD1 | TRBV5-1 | CASSLEGDSLNEQYF | TGCGCCAGCAGCTTGGAGGGGGACAGTCTCAACGAGCAGTACTTC
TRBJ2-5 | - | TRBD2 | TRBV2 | CASSENSGGKETQYF | TGTGCCAGCAGTGAAAATAGCGGGGGGAAGGAGACCCAGTACTTC
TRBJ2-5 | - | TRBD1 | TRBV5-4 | CASSLVGTGEETQYF | TGTGCCAGCAGCTTGGTCGGGACAGGGGAAGAGACCCAGTACTTC
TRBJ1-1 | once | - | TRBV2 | CASRWTVNTEAFF | TGTGCCAGCAGATGGACAGTGAACACTGAAGCTTTCTTT
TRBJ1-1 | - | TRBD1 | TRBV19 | CASSSGTGGATKTEAFF | TGTGCCAGTAGTTCTGGGACAGGGGGCGCTACAAAAACTGAAGCTTTCTTT
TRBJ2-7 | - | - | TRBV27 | CASSLKGRYEQYF | TGTGCCAGCAGTTTAAAGGGCCGCTACGAGCAGTACTTC
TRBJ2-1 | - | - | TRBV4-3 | CASSQASQGIHSYNEQFF | TGCGCCAGCAGCCAAGCGTCCCAAGGGATTCACTCCTACAATGAGCAGTTCTTC
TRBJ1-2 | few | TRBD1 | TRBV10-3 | CAISDLTGVNYGYTF | TGTGCCATCAGTGACTTGACAGGGGTTAACTATGGCTACACCTTC
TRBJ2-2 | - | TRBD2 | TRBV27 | CASSLLAGGSTGELFF | TGTGCCAGCAGTTTACTAGCGGGGGGAAGCACCGGGGAGCTGTTTTTT
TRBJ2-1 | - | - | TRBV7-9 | CASSLGAGNEQFF | TGTGCCAGCAGCTTAGGCGCGGGCAATGAGCAGTTCTTC
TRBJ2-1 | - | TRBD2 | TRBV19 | CASSIPLGLAGEGRNEQFF | TGTGCCAGTAGTATCCCTCTGGGACTAGCGGGAGAGGGAAGGAATGAGCAGTTCTTC
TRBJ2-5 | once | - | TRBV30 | CACSRDWEETQYF | TGTGCCTGTAGCAGGGATTGGGAAGAGACCCAGTACTTC
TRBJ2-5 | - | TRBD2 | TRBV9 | CASSVGTSGLETQYF | TGTGCCAGCAGCGTTGGGACTAGCGGGCTCGAGACCCAGTACTTC
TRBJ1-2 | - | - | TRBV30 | CAWNKEGAQNYGYTF | TGTGCCTGGAATAAAGAGGGTGCACAGAACTATGGCTACACCTTC
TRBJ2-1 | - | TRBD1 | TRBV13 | CASRSSGTGDPNEQFF | TGTGCCAGCAGATCTTCCGGGACAGGGGACCCAAATGAGCAGTTCTTC
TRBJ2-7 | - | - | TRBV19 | CASSMGRGAYEQYF | TGTGCCAGTAGTATGGGGAGAGGGGCCTACGAGCAGTACTTC
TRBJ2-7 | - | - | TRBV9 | CASSVEFGEQYF | TGTGCCAGCAGCGTAGAGTTTGGGGAGCAGTACTTC
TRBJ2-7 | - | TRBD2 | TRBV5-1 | CASSLAGGSGYEQYF | TGCGCCAGCAGCTTGGCTGGCGGGAGTGGGTACGAGCAGTACTTC
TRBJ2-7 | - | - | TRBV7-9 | CASSTTEGHEQYF | TGTGCCAGCAGCACGACAGAGGGACACGAGCAGTACTTC
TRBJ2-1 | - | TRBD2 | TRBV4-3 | CASSQQTSGSYNEQFF | TGCGCCAGCAGCCAGCAGACTAGCGGCTCCTACAATGAGCAGTTCTTC
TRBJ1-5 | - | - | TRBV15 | CATSRDISSNQPQHF | TGTGCCACCAGCAGAGATATAAGTAGCAATCAGCCCCAGCATTTT
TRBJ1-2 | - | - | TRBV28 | CASEDRFDYGYTF | TGTGCCAGCGAAGACAGGTTTGACTATGGCTACACCTTC
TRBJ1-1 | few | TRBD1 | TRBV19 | CASRDRGMNTEAFF | TGTGCCAGTAGGGACAGGGGTATGAACACTGAAGCTTTCTTT
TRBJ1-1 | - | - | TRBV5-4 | CASSLGRDTEAFF | TGTGCCAGCAGCTTGGGGAGGGACACTGAAGCTTTCTTT
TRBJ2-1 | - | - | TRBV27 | CASTFVGGSYNEQFF | TGTGCCAGCACCTTCGTAGGGGGGTCCTACAATGAGCAGTTCTTC
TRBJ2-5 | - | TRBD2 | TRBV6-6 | CASSPLAGGRETQYF | TGTGCCAGCAGTCCGCTAGCGGGGGGGCGCGAGACCCAGTACTTC
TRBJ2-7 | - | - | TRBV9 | CASSVGGVWDEQYF | TGTGCCAGCAGCGTAGGCGGGGTTTGGGACGAGCAGTACTTC
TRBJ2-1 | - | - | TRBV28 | CATSVNEQFF | TGTGCCACTAGTGTCAATGAGCAGTTCTTC
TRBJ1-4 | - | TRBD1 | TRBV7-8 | CASSLLGQGVATNEKLFF | TGTGCCAGCAGCTTACTGGGACAGGGGGTTGCAACTAATGAAAAACTGTTTTTT
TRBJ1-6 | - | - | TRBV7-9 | CAVLGGPGNSPLHF | TGTGCCGTCCTTGGGGGTCCGGGTAATTCACCCCTCCACTTT
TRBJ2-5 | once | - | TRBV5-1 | CASRQLPWQLGEETQYF | TGCGCCAGCAGACAGCTTCCGTGGCAGCTTGGTGAGGAGACCCAGTACTTC
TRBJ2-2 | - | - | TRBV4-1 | CASSQSGTGNTGELFF | TGCGCCAGCAGCCAATCCGGGACGGGGAACACCGGGGAGCTGTTTTTT
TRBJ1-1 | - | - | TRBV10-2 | CASSGGTEAFF | TGCGCCAGCAGTGGGGGAACTGAAGCTTTCTTT
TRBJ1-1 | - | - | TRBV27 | CASSLNPNTEAFF | TGTGCCAGCAGTTTAAACCCTAACACTGAAGCTTTCTTT
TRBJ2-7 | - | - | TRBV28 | CASSLEGANEQYF | TGTGCCAGCAGTTTGGAGGGGGCCAACGAGCAGTACTTC
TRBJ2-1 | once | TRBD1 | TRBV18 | CASSPPKGAAYNEQFF | TGTGCCAGCTCACCACCGAAGGGGGCGGCCTACAATGAGCAGTTCTTC
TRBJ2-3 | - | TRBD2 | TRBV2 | CASSDLGLAATDTQYF | TGTGCCAGCAGTGATCTGGGACTAGCTGCCACAGATACGCAGTATTTT
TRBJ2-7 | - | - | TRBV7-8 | CASSLGRSYEQYF | TGTGCCAGCAGCCTGGGACGGTCCTACGAGCAGTACTTC
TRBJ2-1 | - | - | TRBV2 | CASISTVNEQFF | TGTGCCAGCATTTCGACGGTGAATGAGCAGTTCTTC
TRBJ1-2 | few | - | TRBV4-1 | CASSQGAGEYGYTF | TGCGCCAGCAGCCAAGGGGCAGGGGAGTATGGCTACACCTTC
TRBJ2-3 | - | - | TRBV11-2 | CASSEFQGSPSDTQYF | TGTGCCAGCAGCGAATTTCAGGGGAGCCCCTCAGATACGCAGTATTTT
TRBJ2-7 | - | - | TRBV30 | CAWDDSSGEQYF | TGTGCCTGGGACGACAGTTCCGGCGAGCAGTACTTC
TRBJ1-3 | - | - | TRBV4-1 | CASSEQVSGNTIYF | TGCGCCAGCAGCGAACAGGTCTCTGGAAACACCATATATTTT
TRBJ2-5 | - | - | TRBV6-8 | CASIPGEGETQYF | TGTGCCAGCATCCCGGGAGAAGGGGAGACCCAGTACTTC